A single sample is the source of the 21 T cell receptor beta chains below, sequenced in a study of tumor-infiltrating lymphocytes in primary liver carcinoma. A primer in the constant region served to generate TCR beta cDNA from 500 ng of total RNA. Three-round nested multiplex PCR performed with slightly modified ARM-PCR produced the TCR beta libraries. TRBV1-TRBV30 forward primers and a C-beta reverse primer were used in the first two PCR rounds, which each ran for nine to ten cycles. A single record per CDR3 protein comes from TCRdb applying MiXCR to the multiplex PCR reads. There are approximately 300,000 distinct CDR3 sequences in the sample; over 55% occur only once, and roughly 9% lies in the top ten. Unsorted whole blood served as the source of blood RNA, and germline DNA was extracted as well. Sequenced: peripheral blood. Receptors originate from a man aged 35 to 55 with primary liver carcinoma and hepatitis B virus infection.

Concerning this clonotype itself: A much larger clone lies a single base off, so this may be a read error. This rearrangement joins TRBV6-1 to TRBJ1-3; D gene ambiguous. Germline V gives CDR1 MNHNS, CDR2 SASEGT. There are 13 residues in the CDR3. CDR3 in amino acids: CANSEHQGNTIYF. CDR3 in DNA: TGTGCCAACAGTGAACATCAGGGAAACACCATATATTTT.

Comment on this clonotype: An end of the junction does not agree with germline; a read error may underlie this. V is TRBV14 and J is TRBJ1-1; D gene unclear. This CDR3 is built from 13 residues. Per germline, CDR1 SGHDN and CDR2 FVKESK. The CDR3 protein is CPSSQDWNTEAFF. The CDR3 DNA is TGTCCCAGCAGCCAAGATTGGAACACTGAAGCTTTCTTT.

This clonotype was detected many times. V usage is TRBV4-2 and J usage is TRBJ2-3; D ambiguous. Germline V gives CDR1 LGHNA, CDR2 YNFKEQ. V was cut by 0 bases and J by 3 bases, with 13 bases left in between. The CDR3 spans 16 residues. CDR3 protein: CASSQEWPIGTDTQYF. The CDR3 coding sequence is TGTGCCAGCAGCCAAGAGTGGCCCATTGGGACAGATACGCAGTATTTT.

This clonotype has just a few counts. V is TRBV28 and J is TRBJ2-4; D is unclear. The CDR3 has 11 residues. In germline, CDR1 is MDHEN, CDR2 SYDVKM. V lost 8 bases and J lost 6, with 8 bases in between. In DNA form, the CDR3 reads TGTGCCAGCGGGGTTGGAAACATTCAGTACTTC. This codes for CASGVGNIQYF.

This clonotype was seen a handful of times. V and J are TRBV4-2 and TRBJ2-7, with D uncertain. Deletions cut 4 bases from V and 6 bases from J, with 22 bases between. The CDR3 consists of 16 residues. Germline assignment: CDR1 LGHNA and CDR2 YNFKEQ. The CDR3 spells CASSLTPRIEASEQYF. For the CDR3, the DNA is TGTGCCAGCAGCCTTACTCCCAGGATAGAGGCCTCCGAGCAGTACTTC.

This clonotype was seen only a few times. V and J are TRBV5-4 and TRBJ2-5; D is perhaps TRBD2 (5 bases). This CDR3 spans 14 amino acids. The V and J ends lost 3 bases and 5 bases respectively, with 14 bases between them. The germline CDR1 and CDR2 sequences are SGHNT and YYREEE (reference sequence). CDR3 region: CASSSLGSQETQYF. CDR3 DNA: TGTGCCAGCAGCTCCTTGGGGAGCCAGGAGACCCAGTACTTC. Drawing the rest from reference TRBV5-4 and TRBJ2-5, the complete variable domain is ETGVTQSPTHLIKTRGQQVTLRCSSQSGHNTVSWYQQALGQGPQFIFQYYREEENGRGNFPPRFSGLQFPNYSSELNVNALELDDSALYLCASSSLGSQETQYFGPGTRLLVL.

Of note for this clonotype: A junction boundary mismatches the germline segment, possibly from a read error. The chain joins TRBV7-3 to TRBJ2-7; either TRBD1 or TRBD2 may fit D (6 bases each). The CDR3 contains 13 residues. Germline CDR1 and CDR2: SGHTA and FQGTGA. The CDR3 DNA reads TGTGCCAGCAGCTTCTTAGGGGGGAACGAGCGGTACTTC. It translates to CASSFLGGNERYF.

A word on this clonotype: The junction shows a germline mismatch at one end, possibly a read error. The V and J genes are TRBV6-1 and TRBJ2-7, with D uncertain. CDR1 and CDR2 from the germline V gene are MNHNS and SASEGT. The CDR3 has 15 residues. The CDR3: CASVGSAVDVHEQCF. CDR3 DNA sequence: TGTGCCAGCGTGGGGTCGGCTGTGGATGTCCACGAGCAGTGCTTC.

This chain links TRBV19 with TRBJ1-2; unclear D gene. The V end lost 4 bases, the J end lost 1 base, and 10 bases lay between the germline ends. Germline CDR1 LNHDA, CDR2 SQIVND (reference sequence). The CDR3 runs to 14 residues. The CDR3 region is CASSTQVVNYGYTF. As DNA, the CDR3 is TGTGCCAGTAGTACACAAGTCGTTAACTATGGCTACACCTTC.

This clonotype appeared a few times. The chain joins TRBV5-1 to TRBJ2-3; TRBD2 agrees at 11 bases. Germline assignment: CDR1 SGHRS and CDR2 YFSETQ. The CDR3 runs to 16 residues. Trimming took 0 bases from V and 3 from J; bases not matched to a gene: 3. The CDR3 bases are TGCGCCAGCAGCTTGGTGACTAGCGGGGATACAGATACGCAGTATTTT. It encodes CASSLVTSGDTDTQYF.

Comments on this clonotype: A clone one base away is much larger, so this may be a read error. J is TRBJ2-1 and V is TRBV28; D is ambiguous. Germline assignment: CDR1 MDHEN and CDR2 SYDVKM. There are 11 residues in the CDR3. Trimming removed 5 bases at V and 8 bases at J, with 7 bases between. As DNA, the CDR3 is TGTGCCAGCAGTGTCTTATATGAGCAGTTCTTC. The encoded protein is CASSVLYEQFF.

This clonotype was observed at least ten times. This sequence joins TRBV29-1 and TRBJ2-1; tentative D call: TRBD1 (6 bases). Trimming stripped 8 bases from V and 6 bases from J, with 14 bases between. This CDR3 spans 12 amino acids. Germline CDR1 and CDR2: SQVTM and ANQGSEA. The CDR3 DNA reads as TGCAGCTTAGGGACATGGGGCAATGAGCAGTTCTTC. This encodes CSLGTWGNEQFF.

This sequence joins TRBV4-1 and TRBJ2-3; 9 bases are a match to TRBD2. The CDR3 length is 14 residues. Trimming took 9 bases from V and 4 from J; bases not matched to a gene: 8. Germline CDR1 and CDR2: MGHRA and YSYEKL. In DNA, the CDR3 is TGCGCCAGATCAGGGACTAGCTCGCCAGATACGCAGTATTTT. It translates to CARSGTSSPDTQYF.

A remark on this clonotype: This may arise from a read error, as a much more abundant clone is one base away. The rearrangement links TRBV6-1 to TRBJ2-3; the D gene is possibly TRBD2 (5 bases). This CDR3 has 12 residues. Per germline, CDR1 MNHNS and CDR2 SASEGT. For the CDR3, the DNA is TGTGTCAGCAAGGACTTCACAGATACGCAGTATTTT. Translated, it gives CVSKDFTDTQYF.

The rearrangement uses TRBV10-2 and TRBJ2-6; D is possibly TRBD2 (5 bases). This CDR3 has 16 amino acids. In germline, CDR1 is WSHSY, CDR2 SAAADI. V was trimmed by 9 bases and J by 0 bases, leaving 15 bases between them. CDR3 coding DNA: TGCGCCAGTAAGGAGCGGTCCAGCTCTGGGGCCAACGTCCTGACTTTC. It is translated as CASKERSSSGANVLTF.

Regarding this clonotype: This may arise from a read error, as a much more abundant clone is one base away. V and J are TRBV29-1 and TRBJ1-2, with a tentative D call TRBD1 (5 bases). In germline, CDR1 is SQVTM, CDR2 ANQGSEA. The CDR3 covers 14 residues. CDR3 bases: TGCAGCGTTGAAGATTGGCTCAGGGACTATGGCAACACCTTC. It is translated as CSVEDWLRDYGNTF.

Note on this clonotype: A much larger clonotype is one base distant, so this may be a read error. The rearrangement joins TRBV29-1 to TRBJ2-3; TRBD2 is a possible D gene (6 bases). Germline V gives CDR1 SQVTM, CDR2 ANQGSEA. The CDR3 runs to 16 residues. The CDR3 DNA is TGCAACGTTGGAAGATTAACAGGAGGGGACACAGATACGCAGTATTTT. Translation: CNVGRLTGGDTDTQYF.

This clonotype was found a few times. In nucleotides, the CDR3 is TGTGCCAGCAGCCAACGCACGAGGGACGTCTACGAGCAGTACTTC. Its translation is CASSQRTRDVYEQYF. The chain has TRBV6-5 and TRBJ2-7; D is tentatively TRBD1 or TRBD2 (5 bases each). Germline values: CDR1 MNHEY, CDR2 SVGAGI. The CDR3 sequence is 15 residues long. Trimming shortened V by 6 bases and J by 3 bases, and 18 bases separated the two germline ends.

The chain employs TRBV11-1 and TRBJ2-1; D remains ambiguous. Germline CDR1 is SGHAT and CDR2 is FQDESV (reference sequence). The CDR3 covers 16 residues. V lost 9 bases to trimming and J lost 0 bases, with 18 bases between them. Written as DNA, the CDR3 is TGTGCCAGTGCCCGGAACGTCGTGAACTCCTACAATGAGCAGTTCTTC. Its protein is CASARNVVNSYNEQFF.

The chain employs TRBV6-4 and TRBJ2-2, with D maybe TRBD2 (6 bases). The V and J ends lost 7 bases and 7 bases respectively, with 19 bases between them. The CDR3 length is 15 residues. Per germline, CDR1 MRHNA and CDR2 SNTAGT. The CDR3 region is CASTGDTTTIGELFF. As DNA, the CDR3 is TGTGCCAGCACGGGAGACACTACGACAATCGGGGAGCTGTTTTTT.

About this clonotype: A much larger clone differs by one base, so this may be a read error. This chain uses TRBV12-3 or TRBV12-4 with TRBJ2-1, with a possible D match to TRBD1 (5 bases). The CDR3 runs to 12 residues. V lost 8 bases and J 15 bases, leaving 20 bases between the germline ends. Here the CDR3 reads CASVKTGPGRFF. CDR3 in DNA: TGTGCCAGCGTAAAAACAGGCCCTGGGCGGTTCTTC.